One and the same sample provided the 2 T cell receptor beta chains below, sequenced in a study of blood T cell repertoires in COVID-19 (dated by TCRdb to about 2020). The receptor library was made with the immunoSEQ multiplex PCR assay. In TCRdb, the immuneACCESS table is reduced to in-frame sequences with V and J assigned. These tables do not hold every clone; where another copy was compared, an unresolved V gene accounts for under half, and the others remain unexplained. This sample has 30,000 to 40,000 clones in its table, and about 80% of those were observed once. The ten largest account for under 50% of the sample. The sequenced material came from peripheral blood. These receptors all stem from an elderly man with active or convalescent COVID-19.

This clone came up a few times. The junction and the germline gene differ at one end; a read error may be behind it. The rearrangement joins TRBV7-7 to TRBJ2-7; maybe TRBD1 (6 bases). The V gene's germline CDR1 is SSHAT and CDR2 FNYEAQ (reference sequence). This CDR3 contains 18 residues. The CDR3 DNA sequence: TGTGCTAGCAGCTTAACGGACAGAGGGACGAGGAGCTCCTACGAGCAGTACTTC. It specifies CASSLTDRGTRSSYEQYF.

The chain joins TRBV5-4 to TRBJ2-3, with D possibly matching TRBD2 (6 bases). The CDR3 sequence is 15 residues long. The V end was cut by 2 bases, the J end by 0 bases, with 10 bases between. Germline V CDR1 and CDR2: SGHNT, YYREEE (reference sequence). The chain's CDR3 is CASSLTGTSTDTQYF. For the CDR3, the DNA is TGTGCCAGCAGCTTAACCGGGACTAGCACAGATACGCAGTATTTT.